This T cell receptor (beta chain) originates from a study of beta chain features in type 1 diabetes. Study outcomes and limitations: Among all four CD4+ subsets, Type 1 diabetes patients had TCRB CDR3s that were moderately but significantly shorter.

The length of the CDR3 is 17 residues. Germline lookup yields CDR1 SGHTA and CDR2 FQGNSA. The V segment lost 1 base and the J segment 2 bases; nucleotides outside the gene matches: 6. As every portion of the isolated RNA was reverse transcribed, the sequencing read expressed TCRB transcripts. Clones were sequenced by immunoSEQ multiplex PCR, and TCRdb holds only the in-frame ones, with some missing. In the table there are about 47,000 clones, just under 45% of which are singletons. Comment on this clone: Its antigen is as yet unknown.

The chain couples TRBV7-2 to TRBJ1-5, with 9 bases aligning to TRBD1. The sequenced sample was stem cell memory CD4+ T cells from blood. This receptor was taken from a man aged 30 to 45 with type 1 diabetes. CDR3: CASSLVRGQGRNQPQHF. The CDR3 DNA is TGTGCCAGCAGCTTAGTGAGGGGACAGGGACGCAATCAGCCCCAGCATTTT.